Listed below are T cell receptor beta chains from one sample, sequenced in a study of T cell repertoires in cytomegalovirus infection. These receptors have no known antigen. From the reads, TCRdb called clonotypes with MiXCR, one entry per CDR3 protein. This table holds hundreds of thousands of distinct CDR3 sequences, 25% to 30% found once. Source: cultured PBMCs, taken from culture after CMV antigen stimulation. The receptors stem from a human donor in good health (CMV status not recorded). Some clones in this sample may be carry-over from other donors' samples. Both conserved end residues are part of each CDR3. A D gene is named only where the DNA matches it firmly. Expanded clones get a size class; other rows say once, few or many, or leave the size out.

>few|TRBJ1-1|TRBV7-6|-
CASSYEGNTEAFF
TGTGCCAGCAGCTATGAGGGGAACACTGAAGCTTTCTTT
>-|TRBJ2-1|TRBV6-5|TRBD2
CASSSSGRLYNEQFF
TGTGCCAGCAGCTCCAGCGGGAGGCTCTACAATGAGCAGTTCTTC
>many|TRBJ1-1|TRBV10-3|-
CAISDPVRRTEAFF
TGTGCCATCAGTGACCCCGTACGGAGGACTGAAGCTTTCTTT
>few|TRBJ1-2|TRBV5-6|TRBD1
CASTGNGQGAWGYTF
TGTGCCAGCACCGGGAATGGACAGGGGGCGTGGGGCTACACCTTC
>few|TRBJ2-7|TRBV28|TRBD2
CASSLQTILAASREQYF
TGTGCCAGCAGTTTGCAGACCATACTAGCGGCAAGTAGGGAGCAGTACTTC
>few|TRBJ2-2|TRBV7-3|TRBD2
CASMSGETGELFF
TGTGCCAGCATGAGCGGGGAGACCGGGGAGCTGTTTTTT
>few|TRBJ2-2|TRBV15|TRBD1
CATGTGGIGELFF
TGTGCCACCGGGACAGGGGGCATCGGGGAGCTGTTTTTT
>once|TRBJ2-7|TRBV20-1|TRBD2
CSARAPRDYFGDEQYF
TGCAGTGCTAGAGCCCCCCGGGACTACTTCGGGGACGAGCAGTACTTC
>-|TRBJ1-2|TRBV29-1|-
CSVPRDSQGYGYTF
TGCAGCGTCCCCAGGGACTCACAGGGCTATGGCTACACCTTC
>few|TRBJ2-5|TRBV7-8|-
CASSLDLFRIVGERETQYF
TGTGCCAGCAGCTTAGATTTGTTTCGAATCGTGGGAGAACGAGAGACCCAGTACTTC
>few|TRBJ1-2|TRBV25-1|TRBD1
CASSGTGEGSDGYTF
TGTGCCAGCAGTGGGACAGGGGAGGGGTCAGATGGCTACACCTTC
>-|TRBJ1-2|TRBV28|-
CASRSGAFNYGYTF
TGTGCCAGCAGGTCCGGGGCTTTCAACTATGGCTACACCTTC
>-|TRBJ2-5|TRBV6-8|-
CASRNQGRGQETQYF
TGTGCCAGCAGAAACCAGGGGAGAGGCCAAGAGACCCAGTACTTC
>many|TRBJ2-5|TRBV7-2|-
CASFLSPGTPIGETQYF
TGTGCCAGCTTCCTTTCTCCCGGGACACCGATCGGGGAGACCCAGTACTTC
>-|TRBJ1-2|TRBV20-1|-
CSARDGPTPGGGYTF
TGCAGTGCTAGAGATGGTCCAACTCCTGGAGGTGGCTACACCTTC